This T cell receptor (beta chain) was captured by sequencing in a study of cytomegalovirus exposure and HLA in healthy donors. Turning to the study itself: A prior analysis found fewer than 120 million unique TCR beta sequences from approximately 190 million T cells.

The V and J ends lost 2 bases and 6 bases, in that order; junction bases with no gene match: 7. Germline CDR1 and CDR2: SGHRS and YFSETQ. This CDR3 region has 14 residues. This clone appeared once. This PCR relied on a set of 60 Vbeta primers and 13 Jbeta primers. The method was immunoSEQ multiplex PCR; TCRdb's version includes in-frame clones alone and lacks a portion of them. In the table there are approximately 290,000 clones, under 90% of which are singletons. The material sequenced was PBMCs. The chain combines TRBV5-1 with TRBJ1-1; 7 positions match TRBD1. The source is a girl aged 2-10 years in good health and CMV-seronegative. For the CDR3, the DNA is TGCGCCAGCAGCTTTAAGGGGGCGGTTTCTGAAGCTTTCTTT. Protein sequence: CASSFKGAVSEAFF.